The 18 T cell receptor beta chains below all came from one sample that was sequenced in a study of T-cell reconstitution after alpha-beta-depleted transplantation in children. Preparation of the TCRbeta library was carried out with unique molecular identifiers. Each CDR3 protein gets one entry after TCRdb re-called the PCR reads with MiXCR. The sample consists of 450,000 to 600,000 distinct CDR3 sequences, roughly 18% of them appearing once. The sequenced sample was PBMCs from the stem cell graft donor, obtained from the stem cell graft. The receptors shown here come from a human donor who donated a stem cell graft to a child with acute lymphoblastic leukemia.

V gene TRBV25-1 combines with J gene TRBJ2-2, with D perhaps assigned TRBD1 or TRBD2 (6 bases each). Per the germline V gene, CDR1 is MGHDK and CDR2 is SYGVNS. The CDR3 spans 14 residues. Trimming left V 3 bases short and J 7 bases short, with 12 bases between. CDR3 sequence: CASSDWGAGGELFF. The CDR3 nucleotides are TGTGCCAGCAGTGATTGGGGGGCTGGCGGGGAGCTGTTTTTT.

The rearrangement joins TRBV29-1 to TRBJ2-7; no reliable D call. The ends were cut back, 4 bases at V and 3 bases at J, with 13 bases in the middle. This CDR3 contains 13 residues. Per the germline V gene, CDR1 is SQVTM and CDR2 is ANQGSEA. The DNA for the CDR3 is TGCAGCGTTGTGAATTCTGCCCTCTACGAGCAGTACTTC. Its translation is CSVVNSALYEQYF.

The genes are TRBV9 and TRBJ2-3, with TRBD2 matching 8 bases. Germline CDR1 reads SGDLS; CDR2 reads YYNGEE. V was clipped by 7 bases and J by 2 bases; unmatched bases: 12. This CDR3 is 16 amino acids long. CDR3 sequence (DNA): TGTGCCAGCGGAGCGGGAGTCGATTCCCCCACAGATACGCAGTATTTT. Protein: CASGAGVDSPTDTQYF.

This clonotype was detected a few times. The gene calls are TRBV2 and TRBJ1-1, with D unresolved. The CDR3 consists of 16 residues. The germline V gene encodes CDR1 SNHLY and CDR2 FYNNEI. V lost 1 base and J 7 bases, leaving 19 bases between the germline ends. As DNA, the CDR3 is TGTGCCAGCAGTGAAGAGGCGACGGGAGTTGGGAGTGAAGCTTTCTTT. Translating it yields CASSEEATGVGSEAFF.

The V gene is TRBV21-1, the J gene TRBJ1-2; the DNA was not used to check the table's D call, TRBD1. TRBV21-1 constitutes a pseudogene. This CDR3 is 14 amino acids long. This CDR3 is CASSKGTTNYGYTF. In DNA, the CDR3 is TGTGCCAGCAGCAAAGGGACAACTAACTATGGCTACACCTTC.

This clonotype was seen only a few times. V is TRBV5-5 and J is TRBJ2-1; D is ambiguous. CDR3 length: 14 residues. The ends were cut back, 0 bases at V and 2 bases at J, with 6 bases in the middle. The germline gives CDR1 SGHKS, CDR2 YYEKEE (reference sequence). The CDR3 reads CASSLEWAYNEQFF. CDR3 DNA sequence: TGTGCCAGCAGCTTGGAGTGGGCCTACAATGAGCAGTTCTTC.

This clonotype showed up just a few times. The chain couples TRBV18 to TRBJ2-3; D is ambiguous. V shed 1 base and J shed 3 bases, with 8 bases lying between them. Germline V lookup: CDR1 KGHSH, CDR2 LQKENI. This CDR3 spans 14 amino acids. This CDR3 is CASSPLGETDTQYF. CDR3 nucleotides: TGTGCCAGCTCACCACTGGGTGAGACAGATACGCAGTATTTT. Using reference TRBV18 and TRBJ2-3 for the parts outside the CDR3, the full variable domain is NAGVMQNPRHLVRRRGQEARLRCSPMKGHSHVYWYRQLPEEGLKFMVYLQKENIIDESGMPKERFSAEFPKEGPSILRIQQVVRGDSAAYFCASSPLGETDTQYFGPGTRLTVL.

The rearrangement uses TRBV20-1 and TRBJ2-7, with D possibly being TRBD1 (6 bases). In germline, CDR1 is DFQATT, CDR2 SNEGSKA (reference sequence). Trimming left V 6 bases short and J 2 bases short, with 17 bases between. This CDR3 region has 14 residues. The DNA of the CDR3 is TGCAGTGCCCCTCAAGGGGGTAGACCCTACGAGCAGTACTTC. Its protein product is CSAPQGGRPYEQYF.

The chain links TRBV20-1 to TRBJ1-2; D is possibly TRBD1 (5 bases). CDR3 length: 12 amino acids. Trimming removed 6 bases from V and 2 bases from J, with 10 bases in between. Per germline, CDR1 DFQATT and CDR2 SNEGSKA (reference sequence). CDR3 in DNA: TGCAGTGCCCCCAGGGCAAACTATGGCTACACCTTC. This codes for CSAPRANYGYTF.

This clonotype has just a few counts. CDR3 nucleotide sequence: TGTGCCAGCAGTGGCCCAACCGGGACAGCGGGCTATGGCTACACCTTC. Translation gives CASSGPTGTAGYGYTF. The chain is built from TRBV6-1 and TRBJ1-2; 7 positions agree with TRBD1. The ends lost 4 bases at V and 4 bases at J; junction bases unmatched: 12. CDR3 length: 16 amino acids. Per the germline V gene, CDR1 is MNHNS and CDR2 is SASEGT.

The CDR3 coding sequence is TGCAGCGTTGAAGTATTCACCGCTGAGCAGTACTTC. Translating gives CSVEVFTAEQYF. This sequence joins TRBV29-1 and TRBJ2-7, with D unclear. Germline lookup yields CDR1 SQVTM and CDR2 ANQGSEA. The CDR3 consists of 12 residues. V lost 1 base to trimming and J lost 7 bases, with 11 bases between them.

This clonotype was seen a few times. The chain has TRBV6-6 and TRBJ1-2; 9 bases fit TRBD1. The CDR3 has 13 residues. V lost 4 bases and J lost 6; bases outside the gene matches: 3. Looked up from germline, CDR1 is MNHNY and CDR2 is SVGAGI (reference sequence). Here the CDR3 reads CASSSGTGHGYTF. In DNA, the CDR3 is TGTGCCAGCAGTTCCGGGACAGGGCATGGCTACACCTTC.

The rearrangement links TRBV2 to TRBJ2-2; perhaps TRBD1 as D (5 bases). Germline V gene lookup returns CDR1 SNHLY and CDR2 FYNNEI. There are 13 residues in the CDR3. V was clipped by 6 bases and J by 5 bases, with 10 bases between them. DNA for the CDR3: TGTGCCAGCAGACCGACAGAGACCGGGGAGCTGTTTTTT. This encodes CASRPTETGELFF.

V and J are TRBV5-1 and TRBJ1-1; D may be TRBD1 (5 bases). Trimming pared 5 bases from V and 3 bases from J, leaving 11 bases between. Germline CDR1 is SGHRS and CDR2 is YFSETQ. The CDR3 runs 13 residues. The DNA of the CDR3 is TGCGCCAGCAGGTCCTTAGGGGACACTGAAGCTTTCTTT. The encoded protein is CASRSLGDTEAFF.

This clonotype was counted between two and nine times. The chain has TRBV15 and TRBJ2-1, with TRBD1 identical over 7 bases. CDR1 and CDR2 (germline): LNHNV, YYDKDF (reference sequence). The V segment lost 0 bases and the J segment 8 bases; nucleotides outside the gene matches: 10. The CDR3 contains 16 residues. The CDR3 coding sequence is TGTGCCACCAGCAGAGATGGGGCAGGGGGTAAGGATGAGCAGTTCTTC. Translation gives CATSRDGAGGKDEQFF.

The chain recombines TRBV7-6 with TRBJ1-6; D ambiguous. Germline V gene lookup returns CDR1 SGHVS and CDR2 FNYEAQ. V was trimmed by 1 base and J by 0 bases, leaving 16 bases between them. The CDR3 loop spans 19 amino acids. DNA of the CDR3: TGTGCCAGCAGCTTAGAGGCCCCAGTATCTCTCTCCTATAATTCACCCCTCCACTTT. Amino acid sequence: CASSLEAPVSLSYNSPLHF. Full variable domain (missing parts from reference TRBV7-6 and TRBJ1-6): GAGVSQSPRYKVTKRGQDVALRCDPISGHVSLYWYRQALGQGPEFLTYFNYEAQQDKSGLPNDRFSAERPEGSISTLTIQRTEQRDSAMYRCASSLEAPVSLSYNSPLHFGNGTRLTVT.

The CDR3 protein is CASSSGDQPQHF. CDR3 nucleotide sequence: TGTGCCAGCAGTTCAGGGGATCAGCCCCAGCATTTT. This sequence joins TRBV12-3 or TRBV12-4 and TRBJ1-5, with D tentatively TRBD1 (6 bases). The V and J ends lost 4 bases and 5 bases respectively, with 6 bases between them. The CDR3 runs to 12 residues.

This clonotype was counted only a few times. The chain uses TRBV20-1 and TRBJ2-7; D not resolved. V was pared by 1 base and J by 0 bases, with 10 bases between. CDR1 is DFQATT, CDR2 SNEGSKA, per germline (reference sequence). This CDR3 contains 14 residues. The CDR3 DNA follows: TGCAGTGCTAGAGCGTTCGCGTACTCCTACGAGCAGTACTTC. Protein: CSARAFAYSYEQYF.